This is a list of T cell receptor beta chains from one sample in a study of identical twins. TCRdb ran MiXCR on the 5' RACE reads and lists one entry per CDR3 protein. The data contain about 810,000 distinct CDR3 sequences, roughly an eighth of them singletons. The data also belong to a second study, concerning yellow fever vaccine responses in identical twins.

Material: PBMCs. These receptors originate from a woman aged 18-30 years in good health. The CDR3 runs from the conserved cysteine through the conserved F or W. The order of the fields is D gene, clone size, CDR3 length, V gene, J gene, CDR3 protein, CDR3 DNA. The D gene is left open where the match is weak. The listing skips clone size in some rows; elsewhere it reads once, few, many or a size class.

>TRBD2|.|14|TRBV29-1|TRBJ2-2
CSSRLAGNTGELFF
TGCAGCTCTCGACTAGCGGGAAACACCGGGGAGCTGTTTTTT
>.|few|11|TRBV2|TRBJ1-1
CATGVNTEAFF
TGTGCCACGGGAGTGAACACTGAAGCTTTCTTT
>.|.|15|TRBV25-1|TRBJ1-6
CASSEKRGHNSPLHF
TGTGCCAGCAGTGAAAAACGGGGCCATAATTCACCCCTCCACTTT
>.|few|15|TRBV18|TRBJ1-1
CASSPNGGPNTEAFF
TGTGCCAGCTCACCGAATGGGGGCCCGAACACTGAAGCTTTCTTT
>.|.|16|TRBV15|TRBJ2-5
CATSRAERAGQETQYF
TGTGCCACCAGCAGAGCTGAACGGGCGGGGCAAGAGACCCAGTACTTC
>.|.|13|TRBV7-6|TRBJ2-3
CASSLQVPDTQYF
TGTGCCAGCAGCTTACAGGTTCCAGATACGCAGTATTTT
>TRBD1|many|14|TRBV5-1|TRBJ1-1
CASSRQGSDTEAFF
TGCGCCAGCAGCAGACAGGGTTCGGACACTGAAGCTTTCTTT
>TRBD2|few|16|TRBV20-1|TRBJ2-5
CSARDPRSGSQETQYF
TGCAGTGCTAGAGATCCCCGTAGCGGGTCGCAAGAGACCCAGTACTTC
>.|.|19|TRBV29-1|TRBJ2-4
CSVLVETHQVRGAKNIQYF
TGCAGCGTCCTCGTCGAGACTCACCAGGTTAGAGGTGCCAAAAACATTCAGTACTTC
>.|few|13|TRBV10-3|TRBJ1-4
CAISMVAAEKLFF
TGTGCCATCAGTATGGTGGCAGCCGAAAAACTGTTTTTT
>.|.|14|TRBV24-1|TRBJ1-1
CATSDRRDGTEAFF
TGTGCCACCAGTGATCGAAGGGACGGTACTGAAGCTTTCTTT
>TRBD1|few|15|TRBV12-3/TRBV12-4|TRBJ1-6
CASSFGQGAYSPLHF
TGTGCCAGCAGTTTCGGACAGGGGGCTTATTCACCCCTCCACTTT
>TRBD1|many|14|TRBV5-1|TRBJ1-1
CASSTGQGRSEAFF
TGCGCCAGCAGCACTGGACAGGGGCGGTCTGAAGCTTTCTTT
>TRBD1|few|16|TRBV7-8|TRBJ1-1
CASSLRTGTVNTEAFF
TGTGCCAGCAGCTTACGGACAGGGACGGTGAACACTGAAGCTTTCTTT
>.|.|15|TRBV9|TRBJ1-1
CASSQTRGMNTEAFF
TGTGCCAGCAGCCAGACTAGGGGGATGAACACTGAAGCTTTCTTT
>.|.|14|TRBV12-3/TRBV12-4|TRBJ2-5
CASTKGGREETQYF
TGTGCCAGCACCAAAGGTGGAAGGGAAGAGACCCAGTACTTC
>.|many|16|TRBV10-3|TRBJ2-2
CATSPAGGGRPGELFF
TGTGCCACCAGCCCTGCGGGCGGAGGCCGTCCCGGGGAGCTGTTTTTT
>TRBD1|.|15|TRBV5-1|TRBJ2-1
CASSYGTGNHNEQFF
TGCGCCAGCAGCTATGGGACAGGTAATCACAATGAGCAGTTCTTC
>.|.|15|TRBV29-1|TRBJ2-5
CSVAVGPPGWETQYF
TGCAGCGTTGCGGTTGGTCCTCCAGGGTGGGAGACCCAGTACTTC
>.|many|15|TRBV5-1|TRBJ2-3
CASSLGYPGIDTQYF
TGCGCCAGCAGCTTGGGATACCCGGGTATAGATACGCAGTATTTT
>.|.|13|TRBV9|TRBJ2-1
CASSVGIPHEQFF
TGTGCCAGCAGCGTAGGGATCCCTCATGAGCAGTTCTTC
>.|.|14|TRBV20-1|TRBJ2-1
CSARAPEGYNEQFF
TGCAGTGCTAGAGCCCCCGAGGGTTATAATGAGCAGTTCTTC
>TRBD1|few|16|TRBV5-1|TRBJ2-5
CASSPSGTGGGETQYF
TGCGCCAGCAGCCCATCCGGGACAGGGGGCGGAGAGACCCAGTACTTC
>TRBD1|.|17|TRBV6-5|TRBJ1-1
CASSWRSGTVMNTEAFF
TGTGCCAGCAGTTGGAGATCCGGGACAGTAATGAACACTGAAGCTTTCTTT
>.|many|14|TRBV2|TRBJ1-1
CASKNSGFGTEAFF
TGTGCCAGCAAGAATTCGGGGTTCGGCACTGAAGCTTTCTTT
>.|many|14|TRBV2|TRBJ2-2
CATTGRGPTGELFF
TGTGCCACCACCGGCCGAGGGCCCACCGGGGAGCTGTTTTTT
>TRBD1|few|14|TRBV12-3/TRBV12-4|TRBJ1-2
CASSFGQDIYGYTF
TGTGCCAGCAGCTTCGGACAGGATATCTATGGCTACACCTTC
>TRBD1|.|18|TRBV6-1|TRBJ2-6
CASSEEGTGAYGANVLTF
TGTGCCAGCAGTGAAGAAGGGACAGGGGCTTACGGGGCCAACGTCCTGACTTTC
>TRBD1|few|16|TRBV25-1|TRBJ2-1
CASRPWTGPGGGEQFF
TGTGCCAGCAGACCATGGACAGGCCCAGGGGGCGGTGAGCAGTTCTTC
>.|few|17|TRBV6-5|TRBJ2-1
CASSYGQAGTHYNEQFF
TGTGCCAGCAGTTACGGGCAGGCGGGGACCCACTACAATGAGCAGTTCTTC
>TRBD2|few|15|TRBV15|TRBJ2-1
CATRQGGRGVNEQFF
TGTGCCACCCGGCAGGGCGGGAGAGGGGTCAATGAGCAGTTCTTC
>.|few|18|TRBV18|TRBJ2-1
CASSPALIGGTVHNEQFF
TGTGCCAGCTCACCAGCCTTGATCGGGGGAACCGTCCACAATGAGCAGTTCTTC
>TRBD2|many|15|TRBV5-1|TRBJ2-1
CASSLTSGSRNEQFF
TGTGCCAGCAGTTTGACTAGCGGGAGTAGGAATGAGCAGTTCTTC
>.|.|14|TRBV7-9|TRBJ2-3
CASSLGGISDTQYF
TGTGCCAGCAGCTTAGGGGGCATTTCAGATACGCAGTATTTT
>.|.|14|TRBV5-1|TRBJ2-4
CASSEGKRVNIQYF
TGCGCCAGCAGCGAGGGAAAGAGAGTAAACATTCAGTACTTC
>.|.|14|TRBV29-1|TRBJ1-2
CSVEMVVRDYGYTF
TGCAGCGTTGAAATGGTGGTCCGCGACTATGGCTACACCTTC
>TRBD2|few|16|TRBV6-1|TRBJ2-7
CASTRTSGTFSYEQYF
TGTGCCAGCACCAGGACTAGCGGGACTTTCTCCTACGAGCAGTACTTC
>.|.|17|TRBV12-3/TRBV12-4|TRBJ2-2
CASSLEVWLQHTGELFF
TGTGCCAGCAGTTTAGAAGTGTGGCTTCAGCACACCGGGGAGCTGTTTTTT
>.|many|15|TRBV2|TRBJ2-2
CASSFDPGDTGELFF
TGTGCCAGCAGTTTTGACCCAGGGGACACCGGGGAGCTGTTTTTT
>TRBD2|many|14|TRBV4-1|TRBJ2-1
CASSRLAGVGEQFF
TGCGCCAGCAGCAGACTAGCGGGAGTTGGAGAGCAGTTCTTC
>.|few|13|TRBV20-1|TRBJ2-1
CSARDVGAGEQFF
TGCAGTGCTAGAGATGTGGGGGCAGGAGAGCAGTTCTTC
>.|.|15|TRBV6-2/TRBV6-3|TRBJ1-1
CASSWTKYRVTEAFF
TGTGCCAGCAGTTGGACGAAATACAGGGTCACTGAAGCTTTCTTT
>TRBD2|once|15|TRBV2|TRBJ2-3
CASSRVAGRADTQYF
TGTGCCAGCAGTCGGGTAGCGGGCCGGGCAGATACGCAGTATTTT
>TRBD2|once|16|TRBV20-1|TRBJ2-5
CSARGGTSGSQETQYF
TGCAGTGCTAGGGGTGGGACTAGCGGGAGCCAAGAGACCCAGTACTTC
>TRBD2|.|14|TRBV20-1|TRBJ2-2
CSGTSGSYGGELFF
TGCAGTGGAACTAGCGGGAGTTACGGCGGGGAGCTGTTTTTT
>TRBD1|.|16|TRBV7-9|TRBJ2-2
CASSSRTGGLPGELFF
TGTGCCAGCAGCTCCCGGACAGGGGGGCTCCCCGGGGAGCTGTTTTTT
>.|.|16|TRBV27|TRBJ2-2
CASSFRRFANTGELFF
TGTGCCAGCAGTTTTCGGCGGTTCGCGAACACCGGGGAGCTGTTTTTT
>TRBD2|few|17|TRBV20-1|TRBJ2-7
CSARSEGGAGGSYEQYF
TGCAGTGCTAGATCGGAGGGCGGGGCGGGAGGATCCTACGAGCAGTACTTC
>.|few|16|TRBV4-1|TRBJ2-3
CASSLLGGLPTDTQYF
TGCGCCAGCAGCCTACTGGGGGGCCTCCCCACAGATACGCAGTATTTT